These 20 T cell receptor gamma chains were all obtained from the same sample, sequenced in a study of gamma delta lymphoproliferative disorders and STAT genes. TCRdb re-called clones from the multiplex PCR reads using CATT. The sample contains some 2,400 gamma-chain clones, 10% of which appear only once. PBMCs from patients and controls supplied the genomic DNA for sequencing. The sample taken for sequencing was blood. Source of these receptors: a human donor in good health.

This clone is judged medium-sized. Other nucleotide sequences in the sample specify the same CDR3. The chain has TRGV2 and TRGJ1 or TRGJ2. TCRdb gives no J gene; it was assigned here by matching the DNA to germline. CDR1 is EGSNGY and CDR2 is YDSYNSKV in the germline V gene. The V and J ends lost 0 bases and 3 bases, in that order; junction bases with no gene match: 5. The CDR3 spans 14 residues. The CDR3 DNA reads TGTGCCACCTGGGACGGGCTGCGTTATTATAAGAAACTCTTT. Protein: CATWDGLRYYKKLF.

The sample holds a few counts of this clone. Just one base apart from a much larger clone, this may be a read error. Other DNA sequences in the sample encode the same CDR3. A V gene of TRGV2 was called, but no J gene was assigned. Germline CDR1 EGSNGY, CDR2 YDSYNSKV. The CDR3 has 15 amino acids. CDR3 sequence (DNA): TGTGCCACCTGGGACGGCCAAGAGAATTATTATAAGAAACTTTTT. Protein sequence: CATWDGQENYYKKLF.

Remarks on this clone: Germline is not matched at one junction end, which may reflect a read error. The CDR3 reads CSVRGETTGWFKIF. In nucleotides, the CDR3 is TGCTCCGTGCGGGGGGAAACCACTGGTTGGTTCAAGATATTT. The gene calls are TRGV10 and TRGJP1. TCRdb offers no J gene call, so here the DNA was matched to germline to obtain one. TRGV10 is given ORF status, its function remaining uncertain. This CDR3 is 14 amino acids long.

In this sample, this clone is medium-sized. The sample carries other DNA sequences with the same CDR3. This rearrangement joins TRGV4 to TRGJ1 or TRGJ2. Because TCRdb records no J gene, it was assigned here through a match of the DNA to germline. The CDR3 runs 11 residues. Trimming removed 0 bases from V and 9 bases from J; junction bases left unmatched: 2. The germline V gene has CDR1 EGSTGY and CDR2 YDSYTSSV. The CDR3 is CATWDGLKKLF. CDR3 DNA sequence: TGTGCCACCTGGGATGGGCTTAAGAAACTCTTT.

Judged by abundance, this clone is medium-sized. The chain couples TRGV2 to TRGJ1 or TRGJ2. TCRdb gives no J gene; it was assigned here by matching the DNA to germline. This CDR3 comprises 14 residues. With 1 base clipped from V and 6 bases from J, the junction kept 9 bases outside the gene matches. Germline loops: CDR1 EGSNGY, CDR2 YDSYNSKV. CDR3 loop: CATWDGSTFYKKLF. The DNA of the CDR3 is TGTGCCACCTGGGACGGATCTACCTTTTATAAGAAACTCTTT.

The rearrangement uses TRGV4 and TRGJ1 or TRGJ2. The J gene, missing from TCRdb, was assigned here through DNA to germline matching. Germline assignment: CDR1 EGSTGY and CDR2 YDSYTSSV. CDR3 length: 10 residues. V trimming: 10 bases; J trimming: 6 bases; junction bases outside the gene matches: 6. This CDR3 is CATPPYKKLF. CDR3 coding DNA: TGTGCCACTCCCCCTTATAAGAAACTCTTT.

In its sample, this clone is medium-sized. This chain links TRGV2 with TRGJ1 or TRGJ2. TCRdb supplies no J gene; here it was assigned by aligning the nucleotide sequence to germline. The CDR3 covers 12 residues. V lost 6 bases and J lost 3; bases outside the gene matches: 5. Per germline, CDR1 EGSNGY and CDR2 YDSYNSKV. This chain's CDR3 is CATWPPYYKKLF. The CDR3 DNA reads TGTGCCACCTGGCCTCCTTATTATAAGAAACTCTTT.

By proportion, this clone is medium-sized. The chain combines TRGV8 with TRGJP1. TCRdb offers no J gene call, so here the DNA was matched to germline to obtain one. Unmatched junction bases numbered 6, after V lost 7 bases and J lost 1 base. The CDR3 has 14 residues. Germline V gene sequence: CDR1 VENAVY, CDR2 YDSYNSRV. CDR3: CATCFFTTGWFKIF. The DNA of the CDR3 is TGTGCCACCTGTTTTTTTACCACTGGTTGGTTCAAGATATTT.

By its share, this clone is medium-sized. V gene TRGV5 was called; the J gene was not. This CDR3 has 10 residues. From germline, CDR1 is VINAFY and CDR2 YDVSNSKD. CDR3 protein: CATWDLRWLF. The CDR3 DNA follows: TGTGCCACCTGGGACCTTCGATGGCTCTTT.

This chain uses TRGV10 with TRGJP1. No J gene was available from TCRdb, and it was assigned here by a germline match of the DNA. TRGV10 is recorded as an ORF, its role being uncertain. J gave up 6 bases and V 8 bases, and 13 bases lay outside the gene matches. The CDR3 has 15 amino acids. CDR3 sequence (DNA): TGTGCTGCGTGGGATTTCTACCGTGCTGGTTGGTTCAAGATATTT. It specifies CAAWDFYRAGWFKIF.

By sample share, this clone is medium-sized. This sample includes further DNA sequences coding for the same CDR3. The chain uses TRGV2 and TRGJ1 or TRGJ2. TCRdb gives no J gene; it was assigned here by matching the DNA to germline. V was pared by 1 base and J by 3 bases, with 3 bases of the junction left unmatched. Germline V gene data show CDR1 as EGSNGY and CDR2 as YDSYNSKV. CDR3 size: 13 residues. CDR3 coding DNA: TGTGCCACCTGGGACGGCCTTTATTATAAGAAACTCTTT. It is translated as CATWDGLYYKKLF.

Judged by abundance, this clone is medium-sized (0.01 to 0.1%). The chain couples TRGV3 to TRGJ1 or TRGJ2. The J gene, absent from TCRdb, was called here by matching the DNA to germline. The CDR3 has 11 residues. Trimming took 3 bases from V and 7 from J; bases not matched to a gene: 3. CDR1 VTNTFY and CDR2 YDVSTARD come from the germline V gene (reference sequence). The CDR3 coding sequence is TGTGCCACCTGGGACGTCTATAAGAAACTCTTT. It is translated as CATWDVYKKLF.

On this clone: The DNA is omitted, as the CDR3 cannot be located on it reliably, and the CDR3 follows TCRdb's listing. No J gene was named, though the V gene is TRGV11. TRGV11 is labeled an ORF, and its function is uncertain. The CDR3 comprises 17 residues, both ends counted. This CDR3 is CTTVPVRSSQGGFKKLF.

The J gene is TRGJ1 or TRGJ2, the V gene TRGV1. The J gene is absent in TCRdb and was assigned here via DNA matching to germline. TRGV1 is marked as an open reading frame, function uncertain. The CDR3 has 14 amino acids. With V trimmed by 0 bases and J by 6 bases, 8 bases remained unmatched. The CDR3 spells CATWDRLGPYKKLF. DNA for the CDR3: TGTGCCACCTGGGACAGGCTCGGTCCTTATAAGAAACTCTTT.

Judged by abundance, this clone is medium-sized. The rearrangement joins TRGV4 to TRGJ1 or TRGJ2. TCRdb gives no J gene; it was assigned here by matching the DNA to germline. Germline CDR1 is EGSTGY and CDR2 is YDSYTSSV. The V and J ends lost 3 bases and 6 bases, in that order; junction bases with no gene match: 5. The CDR3 runs to 12 residues. This CDR3 reads CATWDCGYKKLF. The DNA of the CDR3 is TGTGCCACCTGGGATTGTGGTTATAAGAAACTCTTT.

This clone came up a few times. V gene TRGV8 combines with J gene TRGJP1. As TCRdb names no J gene, one was assigned here on the basis of a DNA match to germline. There are 10 residues in the CDR3. Trimming removed 7 bases from V and 7 bases from J; junction bases left unmatched: 0. CDR1 and CDR2 (germline): VENAVY, YDSYNSRV. The CDR3 DNA reads as TGTGCCACCTGTGGTTGGTTCAAGATATTT. Translation: CATCGWFKIF.

Relative to its sample, this clone is medium-sized. The chain uses TRGV10 and TRGJ1 or TRGJ2. TCRdb records no J gene; here it was assigned by comparing the DNA to germline. Being an ORF, TRGV10 has a function that is uncertain. The V and J ends lost 8 bases and 7 bases, in that order; junction bases with no gene match: 9. The CDR3 extends over 12 amino acids. The CDR3 spells CAAWDYDYKKLF. The CDR3 nucleotides are TGTGCTGCGTGGGATTATGACTATAAGAAACTCTTT.

This clone counts as medium-sized. The V gene is TRGV8, the J gene TRGJ1 or TRGJ2. Matching the DNA to germline supplied the J gene, which TCRdb does not give. From germline, CDR1 is VENAVY and CDR2 YDSYNSRV. The junction had 9 bases not matched to a gene; V was cut back by 3 bases and J by 7 bases. The CDR3 contains 13 residues. CDR3 bases: TGTGCCACCTGGGATCAGGCGAGGTATAAGAAACTCTTT. This gives the protein CATWDQARYKKLF.

Ten or more counts support this clone. The J gene is TRGJ1 or TRGJ2, the V gene TRGV8. The J gene was missing in TCRdb and was found by matching the end of the DNA to germline. V lost 5 bases, J lost 5 bases, and 3 bases stayed unmatched. This CDR3 is 11 amino acids long. The germline V gene encodes CDR1 VENAVY and CDR2 YDSYNSRV. CDR3 DNA sequence: TGTGCCACCTGGGGAAATTATAAGAAACTCTTT. Translation gives CATWGNYKKLF.

Within the sample, this clone is medium-sized. V usage is TRGV9 and J usage is TRGJP1. TCRdb supplies no J gene; here it was assigned by aligning the nucleotide sequence to germline. The V gene's germline CDR1 is GITISATS and CDR2 ISYDGTV (reference sequence). V lost 0 bases, J lost 0 bases, and 7 bases stayed unmatched. This CDR3 is built from 17 residues. CDR3 in amino acids: CALWEVRRYTTGWFKIF. The CDR3 DNA follows: TGTGCCTTGTGGGAGGTGCGGAGATATACCACTGGTTGGTTCAAGATATTT.